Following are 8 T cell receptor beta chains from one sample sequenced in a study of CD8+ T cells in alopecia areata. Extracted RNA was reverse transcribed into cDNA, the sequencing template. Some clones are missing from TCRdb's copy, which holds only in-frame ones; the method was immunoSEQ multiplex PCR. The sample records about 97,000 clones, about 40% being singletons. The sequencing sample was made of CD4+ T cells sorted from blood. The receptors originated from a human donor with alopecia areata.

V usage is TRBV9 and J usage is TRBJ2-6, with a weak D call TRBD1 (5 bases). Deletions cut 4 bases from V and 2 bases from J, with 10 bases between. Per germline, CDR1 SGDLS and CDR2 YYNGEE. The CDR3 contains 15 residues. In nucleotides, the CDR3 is TGTGCCAGCAGCTCCAGGGTGGCTGGGGCCAACGTCCTGACTTTC. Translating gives CASSSRVAGANVLTF.

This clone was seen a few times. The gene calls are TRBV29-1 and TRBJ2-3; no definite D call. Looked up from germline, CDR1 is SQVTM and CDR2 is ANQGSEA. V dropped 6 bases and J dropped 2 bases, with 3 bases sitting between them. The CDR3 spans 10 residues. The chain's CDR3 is CSVLTDTQYF. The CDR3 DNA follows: TGCAGCGTCCTCACAGATACGCAGTATTTT.

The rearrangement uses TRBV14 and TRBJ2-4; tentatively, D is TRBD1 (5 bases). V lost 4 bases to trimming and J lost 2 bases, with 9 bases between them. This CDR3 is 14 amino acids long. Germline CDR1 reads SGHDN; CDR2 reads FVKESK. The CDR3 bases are TGTGCCAGCAGCCCCCAGGGTACCAAAAACATTCAGTACTTC. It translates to CASSPQGTKNIQYF.

CDR3 amino acids: CASSLGQREQYF. As DNA, the CDR3 is TGTGCCAGCAGCTTAGGACAGCGCGAGCAGTACTTC. The chain links TRBV7-9 to TRBJ2-7; perhaps TRBD1 as D (5 bases). V was shortened by 1 base and J by 6 bases, with 7 bases between the two germline ends. The CDR3 spans 12 residues. Germline CDR1 SEHNR, CDR2 FQNEAQ (reference sequence). Drawing the rest from reference TRBV7-9 and TRBJ2-7, the complete variable domain is DTGVSQNPRHKITKRGQNVTFRCDPISEHNRLYWYRQTLGQGPEFLTYFQNEAQLEKSRLLSDRFSAERPKGSFSTLEIQRTEQGDSAMYLCASSLGQREQYFGPGTRLTVT.

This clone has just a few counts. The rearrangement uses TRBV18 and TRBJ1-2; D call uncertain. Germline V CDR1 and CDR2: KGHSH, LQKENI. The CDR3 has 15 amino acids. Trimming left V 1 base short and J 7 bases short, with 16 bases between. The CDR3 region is CASSPQSGLSGGYTF. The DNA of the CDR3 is TGTGCCAGCTCACCACAGAGCGGCTTAAGTGGTGGCTACACCTTC. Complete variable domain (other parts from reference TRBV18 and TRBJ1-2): NAGVMQNPRHLVRRRGQEARLRCSPMKGHSHVYWYRQLPEEGLKFMVYLQKENIIDESGMPKERFSAEFPKEGPSILRIQQVVRGDSAAYFCASSPQSGLSGGYTFGSGTRLTVV.

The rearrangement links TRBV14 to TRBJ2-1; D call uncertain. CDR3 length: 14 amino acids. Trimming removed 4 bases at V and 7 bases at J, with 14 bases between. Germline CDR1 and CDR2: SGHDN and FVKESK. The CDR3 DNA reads TGTGCCAGCAGCCTACTATTGGCTAGTAATGAGCAGTTCTTC. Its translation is CASSLLLASNEQFF. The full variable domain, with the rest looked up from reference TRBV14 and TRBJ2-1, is EAGVTQFPSHSVIEKGQTVTLRCDPISGHDNLYWYRRVMGKEIKFLLHFVKESKQDESGMPNNRFLAERTGGTYSTLKVQPAELEDSGVYFCASSLLLASNEQFFGPGTRLTVL.

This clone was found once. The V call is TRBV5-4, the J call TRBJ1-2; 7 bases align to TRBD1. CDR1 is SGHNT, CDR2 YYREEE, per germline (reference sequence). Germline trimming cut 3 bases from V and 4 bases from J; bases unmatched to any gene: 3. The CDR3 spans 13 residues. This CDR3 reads CASSWDSFYGYTF. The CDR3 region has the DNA TGTGCCAGCAGCTGGGACAGCTTCTATGGCTACACCTTC.

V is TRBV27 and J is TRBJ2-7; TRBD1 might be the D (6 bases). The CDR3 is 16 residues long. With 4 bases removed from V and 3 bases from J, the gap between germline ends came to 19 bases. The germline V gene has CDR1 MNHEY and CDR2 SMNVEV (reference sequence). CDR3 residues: CASSSSHRETSYEQYF. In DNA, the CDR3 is TGTGCCAGCAGTTCCAGCCACAGGGAGACCAGCTACGAGCAGTACTTC.